A single sample gave rise to the 2 T cell receptor beta chains below, sequenced in a study of spatial heterogeneity in lung cancer. For these receptors, no antigen is known. Findings of the study overall: Intratumoral expanded alpha and beta TCR counts were found to track tumor mutation counts.

Time point in this sample: sample taken at primary tumor resection. Via MiXCR, TCRdb re-called the 5' RACE reads, giving one row per CDR3 protein. Among 100,000 to 110,000 distinct CDR3 sequences listed, 3.5% to 5% were seen once. The sequencing used lung tumor tissue, collected at surgery. The receptor source for this set is a male donor with early-stage non-small cell lung cancer.

This clonotype showed up just a few times. The chain carries TRBV5-4 and TRBJ2-5; D may be TRBD1 (5 bases). The CDR3 is 12 amino acids. The V and J ends lost 4 bases and 7 bases respectively, with 11 bases between them. In germline, CDR1 is SGHNT, CDR2 YYREEE (reference sequence). The CDR3 loop reads CASSPDKGTQYF. The CDR3 bases are TGTGCCAGCAGCCCGGACAAGGGGACCCAGTACTTC.

This clonotype was recorded at least ten times. The rearrangement joins TRBV7-9 to TRBJ2-1; 8 bases map to TRBD2. Germline CDR1 SEHNR, CDR2 FQNEAQ (reference sequence). V lost 3 bases and J lost 5; bases outside the gene matches: 9. The CDR3 covers 16 residues. The CDR3 sequence: CASSFAGTRANNEQFF. The CDR3 nucleotides read TGTGCCAGCAGCTTCGCCGGGACTAGGGCCAACAATGAGCAGTTCTTC.